The 29 T cell receptor beta chains reported below all come from one sample, sequenced in a study of OX40 agonist ivuxolimab in advanced cancers. The protocol was immunoSEQ multiplex PCR, while the TCRdb copy is restricted to in-frame clones and leaves out a portion. The sample has about 35,000 clones, around 74% seen once. This material consisted of CD4+ or CD8+ T cells sorted from blood, taken in a trial of the OX40 agonist ivuxolimab. The origin of the receptors is an adult with an advanced solid tumor such as melanoma, head and neck, liver or kidney cancer.

A few counts support this clone. This rearrangement joins TRBV18 to TRBJ1-4; D ambiguous. CDR3 length: 15 residues. Per the germline V gene, CDR1 is KGHSH and CDR2 is LQKENI. V dropped 0 bases and J dropped 7 bases, with 12 bases sitting between them. In DNA, the CDR3 is TGTGCCAGCTCACCACCGATGGGAGGTGGTGAAAAACTGTTTTTT. Translation: CASSPPMGGGEKLFF.

V and J are TRBV11-2 and TRBJ2-1; maybe TRBD2 (5 bases). V was pared by 5 bases and J by 5 bases, with 16 bases between. Germline assignment: CDR1 SGHAT and CDR2 FQNNGV. The CDR3 length is 15 residues. The CDR3 DNA reads as TGTGCCAGCAGCGCCCTTCGAGGGATCCACAATGAGCAGTTCTTC. Its translation: CASSALRGIHNEQFF.

The chain uses TRBV7-6 and TRBJ2-3; TRBD2 matches at 9 bases. V dropped 3 bases and J dropped 2; count of bases not matched to a gene: 3. The CDR3 is 15 residues long. CDR1 SGHVS and CDR2 FNYEAQ come from the germline V gene. CDR3 sequence (DNA): TGTGCCAGCAGCTTCACTAGCGGGTACACAGATACGCAGTATTTT. Translated: CASSFTSGYTDTQYF.

This clone turned up a few times. The chain is built from TRBV6-1 and TRBJ2-2; D possibly corresponds to TRBD2 (5 bases). The CDR3 runs 12 residues. Germline CDR1 and CDR2: MNHNS and SASEGT. V dropped 8 bases and J dropped 9 bases, with 13 bases sitting between them. This chain's CDR3 is CASGEPERELFF. The CDR3 DNA reads TGTGCCAGCGGGGAGCCCGAGCGGGAGCTGTTTTTT.

The chain recombines TRBV6-5 with TRBJ1-6; possibly TRBD1 for D (5 bases). From germline, CDR1 is MNHEY and CDR2 SVGAGI. The CDR3 has 15 residues. The V and J ends lost 2 bases and 7 bases respectively, with 12 bases between them. CDR3 in amino acids: CASSYGGPSNSPLHF. The DNA of the CDR3 is TGTGCCAGCAGTTACGGGGGACCCTCAAATTCACCCCTCCACTTT.

In its sample, this clone was seen many times. The V and J genes are TRBV6-6 and TRBJ1-1; TRBD1 is a possible D gene (5 bases). CDR1 is MNHNY and CDR2 is SVGAGI in the germline V gene (reference sequence). V dropped 4 bases and J dropped 7 bases, with 13 bases sitting between them. This CDR3 has 13 residues. In nucleotides, the CDR3 is TGTGCCAGCAGTTTCCAGGGAAGTGGTGAAGCTTTCTTT. It is translated as CASSFQGSGEAFF.

The CDR3 DNA sequence: TGTGCCAGCAGCGTAGCTTTGAGCGGGGGGGGCAGAGGTAATGAGCAGTTCTTC. This translates into CASSVALSGGGRGNEQFF. The chain has TRBV9 and TRBJ2-1; 10 positions match TRBD2. V was clipped by 0 bases and J by 7 bases; unmatched bases: 13. The CDR3 is 18 residues long. Germline V CDR1 and CDR2: SGDLS, YYNGEE.

The V and J genes are TRBV28 and TRBJ1-2, with TRBD1 matching 9 bases. This CDR3 region has 14 residues. Trimming at V came to 6 bases and at J to 8 bases, leaving 10 bases not matched to a gene. Germline CDR1 and CDR2: MDHEN and SYDVKM. The CDR3 bases are TGTGCCAGCAGCCAAGGGACAGGGAGGTTCGGCTACACCTTC. Its translation: CASSQGTGRFGYTF.

This clone has just a few counts. J is TRBJ1-2 and V is TRBV7-2; the match to TRBD1 covers 9 bases. The V segment lost 4 bases and the J segment 5 bases; nucleotides outside the gene matches: 14. This CDR3 has 17 amino acids. CDR1 and CDR2 from the germline V gene are SGHTA and FQGNSA. DNA for the CDR3: TGTGCCAGCAGCTCAGCGGGACAGGGACATGTGTGGTATGGCTACACCTTC. Its protein is CASSSAGQGHVWYGYTF.

This clone was seen only a few times. The rearrangement uses TRBV7-8 and TRBJ2-4, with D tentatively TRBD1 or TRBD2 (5 bases each). Per germline, CDR1 SGHVS and CDR2 FQNEAQ. The CDR3 is 14 amino acids. V lost 5 bases to trimming and J lost 15 bases, with 23 bases between them. CDR3 nucleotides: TGTGCCAGCAGCCAGACCCGGGACCTAAATTATCTGTACTTC. Protein product: CASSQTRDLNYLYF. Variable domain in full (rest from reference TRBV7-8 and TRBJ2-4): GAGVSQSPRYKVAKRGQDVALRCDPISGHVSLFWYQQALGQGPEFLTYFQNEAQLDKSGLPSDRFFAERPEGSVSTLKIQRTQQEDSAVYLCASSQTRDLNYLYFGAGTRLSVL.

This clone came up a few times. The chain has TRBV2 and TRBJ1-2, with TRBD1 identical over 7 bases. The trim removed 9 bases at V and 3 bases at J, leaving 13 bases unmatched. Germline-derived CDR1 and CDR2 are SNHLY and FYNNEI. The CDR3 length is 15 residues. CDR3 in DNA: TGTGCCAGTTCTCCAGATACAGGGGCTTACTATGGCTACACCTTC. As protein: CASSPDTGAYYGYTF. The whole variable domain, remainder taken from reference TRBV2 and TRBJ1-2, is EPEVTQTPSHQVTQMGQEVILRCVPISNHLYFYWYRQILGQKVEFLVSFYNNEISEKSEIFDDQFSVERPDGSNFTLKIRSTKLEDSAMYFCASSPDTGAYYGYTFGSGTRLTVV.

This chain joins TRBV6-6 and TRBJ2-7, with a weak D call TRBD2 (5 bases). V was cut by 3 bases and J by 5 bases, with 8 bases left in between. The CDR3 runs 12 residues. Germline V gene sequence: CDR1 MNHNY, CDR2 SVGAGI (reference sequence). CDR3 bases: TGTGCCAGCAGTTATGAGGGAAACGAGCAGTACTTC. It specifies CASSYEGNEQYF.

This chain connects TRBV7-9 to TRBJ2-2, with TRBD1 matching 8 bases. Germline trimming cut 5 bases from V and 6 bases from J; bases unmatched to any gene: 11. CDR1 and CDR2 from the germline V gene are SEHNR and FQNEAQ (reference sequence). This CDR3 spans 16 amino acids. The CDR3 nucleotides read TGTGCCAGCAGCCCCCGACAGGGGAAGGCCTCCGGGGAGCTGTTTTTT. Protein: CASSPRQGKASGELFF.

V gene TRBV7-6 combines with J gene TRBJ1-1; no definite D call. V gave up 5 bases and J gave up 7 bases, with 8 bases separating them. The germline CDR1 and CDR2 sequences are SGHVS and FNYEAQ. This CDR3 has 11 amino acids. The CDR3 coding sequence is TGTGCCAGCAGCCTAATCGGTGAAGCTTTCTTT. It is translated as CASSLIGEAFF.

This clone was seen more than once but under ten times. V is TRBV19 and J is TRBJ2-2; perhaps TRBD2 as D (7 bases). V gave up 2 bases and J gave up 0 bases, with 13 bases separating them. Germline CDR1 is LNHDA and CDR2 is SQIVND (reference sequence). The CDR3 extends over 17 amino acids. The CDR3: CASSIMAGASNTGELFF. The CDR3 DNA sequence: TGTGCCAGTAGTATAATGGCGGGGGCTTCGAACACCGGGGAGCTGTTTTTT.

This sequence joins TRBV5-1 and TRBJ1-2; a weak D match, TRBD1 (5 bases). The CDR3 covers 15 residues. Germline CDR1 SGHRS, CDR2 YFSETQ. V dropped 4 bases and J dropped 3 bases, with 16 bases sitting between them. CDR3 nucleotides: TGCGCCAGCAGCCCGGGTTGGGACTTGGACTATGGCTACACCTTC. Its protein product is CASSPGWDLDYGYTF.

This clone was seen more than once but under ten times. V is TRBV5-1 and J is TRBJ2-2; TRBD1 matches at 10 bases. Germline-derived CDR1 and CDR2 are SGHRS and YFSETQ. The CDR3 runs to 16 residues. V was pared by 3 bases and J by 2 bases, with 4 bases of the junction left unmatched. The CDR3 DNA reads TGCGCCAGCAGCTCCGGGACAGGGGTAAACACCGGGGAGCTGTTTTTT. Encoded protein: CASSSGTGVNTGELFF.

The chain is built from TRBV30 and TRBJ1-5, with D perhaps matching TRBD1 (5 bases). Germline CDR1 is GTSNPN and CDR2 is SVGIG (reference sequence). The CDR3 is made up of 14 amino acids. V lost 3 bases to trimming and J lost 6 bases, with 15 bases between them. The CDR3 DNA reads TGTGCCTGGAGCAGGGCTGTCGGGAGTCAGCCCCAGCATTTT. Translated, it gives CAWSRAVGSQPQHF.

The CDR3 here is CASNKDRMNTEAFF. CDR3 DNA sequence: TGTGCCAGCAATAAGGACAGGATGAACACTGAAGCTTTCTTT. This chain joins TRBV6-1 and TRBJ1-1; 7 nucleotides line up with TRBD1. CDR1 is MNHNS, CDR2 SASEGT, per germline. The CDR3 runs to 14 residues. V was clipped by 7 bases and J by 0 bases; unmatched bases: 5.

This clone appeared many times. The chain carries TRBV5-1 and TRBJ1-6; TRBD1 might be the D (6 bases). V shed 0 bases and J shed 1 base, with 11 bases lying between them. Germline V gene lookup returns CDR1 SGHRS and CDR2 YFSETQ. This CDR3 has 17 amino acids. Here the CDR3 DNA reads TGCGCCAGCAGCTTGGCCTGGGGGGCATCCTATAATTCACCCCTCCACTTT. This gives the protein CASSLAWGASYNSPLHF.

With regard to this clone: An end of the junction differs from the germline gene, which may be a read error. V gene TRBV5-1 combines with J gene TRBJ2-5; 8 nucleotides line up with TRBD1. The CDR3 is 14 residues long. CDR1 and CDR2 from the germline V gene are SGHRS and YFSETQ. The CDR3 protein is CASSLATTGESQYF. The CDR3 region has the DNA TGCGCCAGCAGCTTGGCCACGACAGGGGAGAGCCAGTACTTC.

This chain uses TRBV2 with TRBJ2-7; 10 nucleotides align to TRBD1. CDR1 is SNHLY, CDR2 FYNNEI, per germline. J was trimmed by 4 bases and V by 11 bases; bases with no gene match: 8. The CDR3 totals 13 residues. CDR3 sequence: CASNRDRGYEQYF. CDR3 coding DNA: TGTGCCTCCAACCGGGACAGGGGTTACGAGCAGTACTTC.

This clone was seen a handful of times. This chain links TRBV19 with TRBJ2-3, with D possibly being TRBD2 (6 bases). V lost 6 bases to trimming and J lost 3 bases, with 25 bases between them. Per germline, CDR1 LNHDA and CDR2 SQIVND (reference sequence). The CDR3 sequence is 18 residues long. CDR3 sequence: CASSLGWRGKSRTDTQYF. CDR3 nucleotide sequence: TGTGCCAGTAGCCTGGGCTGGAGGGGAAAAAGTCGGACAGATACGCAGTATTTT.

The J gene is TRBJ1-5, the V gene TRBV2, with TRBD1 as a possible D gene (5 bases). The CDR3 contains 13 residues. CDR1 and CDR2 from the germline V gene are SNHLY and FYNNEI. V lost 6 bases, J lost 2 bases, and 8 bases lay in between. The CDR3 DNA is TGTGCCAGCAGGACAGATGGCAATCAGCCCCAGCATTTT. It is translated as CASRTDGNQPQHF.

The chain combines TRBV2 with TRBJ2-7; D is undetermined. In germline, CDR1 is SNHLY, CDR2 FYNNEI. The V end was cut by 6 bases, the J end by 7 bases, with 25 bases between. The CDR3 length is 16 residues. The CDR3 spells CASSETRAPWFREQYV. In DNA form, the CDR3 reads TGTGCCAGCAGCGAGACTCGAGCCCCCTGGTTTCGTGAGCAGTACGTC.

This rearrangement joins TRBV10-3 to TRBJ2-7; TRBD1 or TRBD2 may be the D gene (7 bases each). Trimming took 7 bases from V and 6 from J, leaving 13 bases between them. Germline V lookup: CDR1 ENHRY, CDR2 SYGVKD. The CDR3 is 12 amino acids. This CDR3 reads CAITTGEGEQYF. The CDR3 DNA sequence: TGTGCCATCACAACAGGGGAGGGCGAGCAGTACTTC.

This clone turned up a few times. This chain links TRBV4-1 with TRBJ1-4; the D gene is possibly TRBD1 (5 bases). CDR3 length: 15 residues. Trimming shortened V by 0 bases and J by 1 base, and 6 bases separated the two germline ends. Germline assignment: CDR1 MGHRA and CDR2 YSYEKL. The chain's CDR3 is CASSQDDRTNEKLFF. The CDR3 nucleotides read TGCGCCAGCAGCCAAGACGACAGAACTAATGAAAAACTGTTTTTT.

This sequence joins TRBV27 and TRBJ1-1; D unclear. CDR3 length: 11 amino acids. Per the germline V gene, CDR1 is MNHEY and CDR2 is SMNVEV (reference sequence). V lost 7 bases, J lost 2 bases, and 5 bases lay in between. Here the CDR3 DNA reads TGTGCCAGCAAACGAAACACTGAAGCTTTCTTT. Encoded protein: CASKRNTEAFF.

This clone was picked up a small number of times. The gene calls are TRBV18 and TRBJ1-1, with 11 bases identical to TRBD1. The CDR3 extends over 16 amino acids. The junction had 8 bases not matched to a gene; V was cut back by 3 bases and J by 5 bases. Germline V gene sequence: CDR1 KGHSH, CDR2 LQKENI. CDR3 coding DNA: TGTGCCAGCTCACCTCTCGGACAGGGGGCGAGGACTGAAGCTTTCTTT. Translating it yields CASSPLGQGARTEAFF.